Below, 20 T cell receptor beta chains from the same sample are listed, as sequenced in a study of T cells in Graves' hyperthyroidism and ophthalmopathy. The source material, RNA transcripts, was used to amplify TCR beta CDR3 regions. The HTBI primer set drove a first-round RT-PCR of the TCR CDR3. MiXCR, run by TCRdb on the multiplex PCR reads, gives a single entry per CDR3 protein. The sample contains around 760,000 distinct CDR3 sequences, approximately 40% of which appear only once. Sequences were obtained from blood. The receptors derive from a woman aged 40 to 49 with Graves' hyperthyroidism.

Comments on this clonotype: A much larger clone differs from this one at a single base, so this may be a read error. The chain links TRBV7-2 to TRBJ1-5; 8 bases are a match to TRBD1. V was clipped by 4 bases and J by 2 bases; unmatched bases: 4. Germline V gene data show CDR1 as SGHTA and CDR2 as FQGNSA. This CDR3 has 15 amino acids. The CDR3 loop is CASSSGGAGNQPQHF. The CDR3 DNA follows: TGTGCCAGCAGCTCAGGGGGCGCGGGCAATCAGCCCCAGCATTTT.

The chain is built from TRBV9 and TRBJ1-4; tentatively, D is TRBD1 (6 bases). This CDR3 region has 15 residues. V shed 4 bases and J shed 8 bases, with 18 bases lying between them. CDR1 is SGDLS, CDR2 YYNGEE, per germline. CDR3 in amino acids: CASSSRTSGGEKLFF. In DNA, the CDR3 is TGTGCCAGCAGCTCCCGGACTAGCGGGGGCGAAAAACTGTTTTTT.

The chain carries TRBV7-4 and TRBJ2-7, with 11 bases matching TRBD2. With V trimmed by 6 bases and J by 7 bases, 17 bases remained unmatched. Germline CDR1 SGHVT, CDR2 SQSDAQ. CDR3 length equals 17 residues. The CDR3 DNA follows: TGTGCCAGCAGTTACTCACCCGGGACTAGCGGCCTGAGGGAGCAGTACTTC. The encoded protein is CASSYSPGTSGLREQYF.

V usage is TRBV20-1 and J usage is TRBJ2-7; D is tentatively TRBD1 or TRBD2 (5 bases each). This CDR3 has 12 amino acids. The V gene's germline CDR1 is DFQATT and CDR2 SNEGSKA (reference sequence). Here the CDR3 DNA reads TGCAGAACGGGACCCACCTACAATGAGCAGTACTTC. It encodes CRTGPTYNEQYF.

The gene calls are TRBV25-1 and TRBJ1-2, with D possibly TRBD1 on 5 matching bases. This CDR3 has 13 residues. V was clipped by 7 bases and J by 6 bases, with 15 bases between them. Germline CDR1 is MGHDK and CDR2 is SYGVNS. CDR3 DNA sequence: TGTGCCAGCACTTCGACGGGACGGGATGGCTACACCTTC. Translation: CASTSTGRDGYTF.

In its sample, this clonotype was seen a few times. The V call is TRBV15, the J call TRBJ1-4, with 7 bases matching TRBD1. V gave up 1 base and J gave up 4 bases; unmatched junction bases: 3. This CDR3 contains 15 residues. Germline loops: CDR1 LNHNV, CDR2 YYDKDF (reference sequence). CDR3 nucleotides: TGTGCCACCAGCAGAGGAAGGGGGCTTAATGAAAAACTGTTTTTT. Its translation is CATSRGRGLNEKLFF.

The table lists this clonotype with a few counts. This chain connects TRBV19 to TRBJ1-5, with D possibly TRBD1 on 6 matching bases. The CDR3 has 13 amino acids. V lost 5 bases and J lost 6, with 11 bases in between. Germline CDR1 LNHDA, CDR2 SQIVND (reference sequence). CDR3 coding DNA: TGTGCCAGTAGTTGGGGGGCGGGTCAGCCCCAGCATTTT. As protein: CASSWGAGQPQHF.

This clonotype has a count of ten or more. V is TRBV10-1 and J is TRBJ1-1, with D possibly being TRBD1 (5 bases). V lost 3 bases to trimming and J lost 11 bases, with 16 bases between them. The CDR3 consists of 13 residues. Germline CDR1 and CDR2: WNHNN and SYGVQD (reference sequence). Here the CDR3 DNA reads TGCGCCAGCAGTGACCGGGCCCCAGGGTGGGCTTTCTTT. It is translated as CASSDRAPGWAFF.

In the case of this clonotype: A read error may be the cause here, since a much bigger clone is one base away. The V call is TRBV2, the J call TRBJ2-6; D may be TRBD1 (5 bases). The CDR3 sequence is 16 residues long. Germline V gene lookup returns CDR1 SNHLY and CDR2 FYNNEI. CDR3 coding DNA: TGTGCCAGCAGTACAATAGGAAGGTCTGGGGCCAACGTCCTGGCTTTC. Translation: CASSTIGRSGANVLAF.

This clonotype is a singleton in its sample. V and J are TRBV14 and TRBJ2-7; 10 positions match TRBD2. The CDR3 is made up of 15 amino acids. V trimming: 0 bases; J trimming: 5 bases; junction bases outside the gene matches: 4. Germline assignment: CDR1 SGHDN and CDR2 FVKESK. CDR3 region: CASSQDLAGEDEQYF. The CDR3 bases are TGTGCCAGCAGCCAAGATCTAGCGGGGGAAGACGAGCAGTACTTC.

The CDR3 loop is CAISEYPQAPPLHF. CDR3 bases: TGTGCCATCAGTGAATATCCCCAAGCCCCACCCCTCCACTTT. This chain connects TRBV10-3 to TRBJ1-6; D is uncertain. CDR1 is ENHRY and CDR2 is SYGVKD in the germline V gene. V was trimmed by 3 bases and J by 11 bases, leaving 14 bases between them. The CDR3 loop spans 14 amino acids.

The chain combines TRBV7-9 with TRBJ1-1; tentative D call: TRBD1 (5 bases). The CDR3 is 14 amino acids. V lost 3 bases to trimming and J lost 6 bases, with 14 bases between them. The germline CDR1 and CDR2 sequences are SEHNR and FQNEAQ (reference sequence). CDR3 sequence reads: CASSFQGDSAEAFF. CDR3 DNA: TGTGCCAGCAGCTTCCAAGGGGATTCCGCTGAAGCTTTCTTT.

This CDR3 is CSARDGQRGAGGSGELFF. The CDR3 DNA follows: TGCAGTGCTAGAGATGGACAACGTGGAGCGGGAGGAAGCGGGGAGCTGTTTTTT. This chain links TRBV20-1 with TRBJ2-2; 9 positions agree with TRBD2. The CDR3 covers 18 residues. J was trimmed by 7 bases and V by 0 bases; bases with no gene match: 15. Per the germline V gene, CDR1 is DFQATT and CDR2 is SNEGSKA (reference sequence).

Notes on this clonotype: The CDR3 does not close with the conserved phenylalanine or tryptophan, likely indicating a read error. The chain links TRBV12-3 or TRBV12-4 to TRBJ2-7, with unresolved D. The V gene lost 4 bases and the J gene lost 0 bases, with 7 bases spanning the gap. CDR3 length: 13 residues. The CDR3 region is CASSYALSYEQYL. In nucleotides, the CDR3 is TGTGCCAGCAGTTACGCGCTCTCCTACGAGCAGTACCTC.

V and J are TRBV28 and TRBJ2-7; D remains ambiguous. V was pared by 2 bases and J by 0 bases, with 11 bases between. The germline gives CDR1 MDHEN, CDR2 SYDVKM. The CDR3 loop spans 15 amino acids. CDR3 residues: CASSLRSLSSYEQYF. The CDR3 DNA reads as TGTGCCAGCAGTTTACGTAGCCTAAGCTCCTACGAGCAGTACTTC.

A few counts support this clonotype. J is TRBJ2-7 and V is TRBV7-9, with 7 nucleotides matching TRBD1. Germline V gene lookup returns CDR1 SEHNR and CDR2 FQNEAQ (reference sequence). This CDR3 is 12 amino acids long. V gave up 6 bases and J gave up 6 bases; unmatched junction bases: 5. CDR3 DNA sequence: TGTGCCAGCAGTTTATCAGGGGGCGAGCAGTACTTC. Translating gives CASSLSGGEQYF.

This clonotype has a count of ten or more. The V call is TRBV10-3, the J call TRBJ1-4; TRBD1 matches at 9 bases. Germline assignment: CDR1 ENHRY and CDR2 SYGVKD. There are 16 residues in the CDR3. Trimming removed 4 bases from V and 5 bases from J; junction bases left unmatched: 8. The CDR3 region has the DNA TGTGCCATCAGTGGAGGGGGACAGGGCGCAAATGAAAAACTGTTTTTT. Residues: CAISGGGQGANEKLFF.

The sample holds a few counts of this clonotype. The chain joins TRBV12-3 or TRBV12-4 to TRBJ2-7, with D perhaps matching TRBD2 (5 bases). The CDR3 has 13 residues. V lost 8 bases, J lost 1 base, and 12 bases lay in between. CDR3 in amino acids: CASRAGVSYEQYF. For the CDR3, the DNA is TGTGCCAGCCGAGCCGGGGTGTCCTACGAGCAGTACTTC.

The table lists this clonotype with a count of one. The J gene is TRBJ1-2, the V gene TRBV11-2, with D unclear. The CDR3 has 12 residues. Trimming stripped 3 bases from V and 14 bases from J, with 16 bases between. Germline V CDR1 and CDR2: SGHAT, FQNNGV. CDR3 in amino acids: CASSFLTSGRTF. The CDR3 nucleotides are TGTGCCAGCAGCTTCCTGACTAGCGGGCGAACCTTC.

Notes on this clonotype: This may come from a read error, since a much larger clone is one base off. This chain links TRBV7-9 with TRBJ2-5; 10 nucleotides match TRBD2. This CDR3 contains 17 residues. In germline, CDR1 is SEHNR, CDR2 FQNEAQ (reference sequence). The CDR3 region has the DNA TGTGCCAGCAGCCCGAGAGCGGGGGGGCCCTCGATAGAGGCCCAGTACTTC. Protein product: CASSPRAGGPSIEAQYF.